Following are 11 T cell receptor beta chains from one sample sequenced in a study of molecular identifiers for immune sequencing clone quantification. Each CDR3 protein gets one entry after TCRdb re-called the PCR reads with MiXCR. The sample gives about 640,000 distinct CDR3 sequences, just under 20% of which show up once; about 0.9% is in the top ten. Sequencing was performed on naive CD8+ T cells from blood, with Jurkat cell RNA spiked in. Subset indicated: FACS-sorted CD8+CD4-CCR7+CD45RA+ naive T cells. The receptors were gathered from a human donor in good health. Some libraries in this study had Jurkat cell RNA spiked in.

This clonotype was seen repeatedly, ten times or more. The chain has TRBV6-6 and TRBJ2-5; D may be TRBD1 (6 bases). Germline CDR1 is MNHNY and CDR2 is SVGAGI (reference sequence). The CDR3 has 14 residues. The ends were cut back, 2 bases at V and 5 bases at J, with 12 bases in the middle. CDR3 loop: CASSYPEQGETQYF. CDR3 nucleotide sequence: TGTGCCAGCAGTTACCCGGAGCAGGGGGAGACCCAGTACTTC.

The chain joins TRBV5-1 to TRBJ1-4; tentative D call: TRBD1 (6 bases). Germline assignment: CDR1 SGHRS and CDR2 YFSETQ. Trimming shortened V by 0 bases and J by 8 bases, and 14 bases separated the two germline ends. CDR3 length: 15 residues. Here the CDR3 DNA reads TGCGCCAGCAGCTTGGAACAGGGAAGTGGGGAAAAACTGTTTTTT. This translates into CASSLEQGSGEKLFF. Together with reference TRBV5-1 and TRBJ1-4, the CDR3 gives the full variable domain: KAGVTQTPRYLIKTRGQQVTLSCSPISGHRSVSWYQQTPGQGLQFLFEYFSETQRNKGNFPGRFSGRQFSNSRSEMNVSTLELGDSALYLCASSLEQGSGEKLFFGSGTQLSVL.

To note about this clonotype: A clone one base away is much larger, so this may be a read error. The chain joins TRBV29-1 to TRBJ1-2; 8 bases align to TRBD1. The CDR3 spans 18 residues. Germline V gives CDR1 SQVTM, CDR2 ANQGSEA. The CDR3 protein is CNVESAEPGQGANYGYTF. The DNA for the CDR3 is TGCAACGTTGAGTCGGCGGAACCCGGACAGGGAGCTAACTATGGCTACACCTTC.

This clonotype was counted ten times or more. V and J are TRBV4-1 and TRBJ2-3; tentatively, D is TRBD1 or TRBD2 (6 bases each). Germline loops: CDR1 MGHRA, CDR2 YSYEKL. This CDR3 is built from 16 residues. Trimming took 4 bases from V and 0 from J, leaving 14 bases between them. CDR3 in DNA: TGCGCCAGCAGCCCACAGGGTAGCGGTAGCACAGATACGCAGTATTTT. It specifies CASSPQGSGSTDTQYF.

In this sample, this clonotype turned up many times. The chain employs TRBV7-9 and TRBJ1-1; possibly TRBD1 for D (5 bases). CDR1 is SEHNR and CDR2 is FQNEAQ in the germline V gene (reference sequence). CDR3 size: 14 residues. The ends were cut back, 7 bases at V and 0 bases at J, with 12 bases in the middle. CDR3 bases: TGTGCCAGCACCTTGACAGAAATGAACACTGAAGCTTTCTTT. Encoded protein: CASTLTEMNTEAFF. Using reference TRBV7-9 and TRBJ1-1 for the parts outside the CDR3, the full variable domain is DTGVSQNPRHKITKRGQNVTFRCDPISEHNRLYWYRQTLGQGPEFLTYFQNEAQLEKSRLLSDRFSAERPKGSFSTLEIQRTEQGDSAMYLCASTLTEMNTEAFFGQGTRLTVV.

This clonotype was detected ten times or more. J is TRBJ2-3 and V is TRBV7-8; TRBD2 might be the D (6 bases). CDR3 length: 16 residues. Germline CDR1 SGHVS, CDR2 FQNEAQ. The V and J ends lost 5 bases and 1 base respectively, with 16 bases between them. The CDR3 DNA is TGTGCCAGCAGCCTCGCGGGGTGGGACGGCACAGATACGCAGTATTTT. Translating gives CASSLAGWDGTDTQYF.

Points on this clonotype: A read error may produce the germline difference seen at one junction end. This chain links TRBV19 with TRBJ2-7; the match to TRBD2 covers 10 bases. Germline assignment: CDR1 LNHDA and CDR2 SQIVND (reference sequence). This CDR3 is built from 15 residues. DNA for the CDR3: TGTGCCAGTAGCCCCAGCGGGAGGGCCTCCCACGAGCAGTACTTC. It specifies CASSPSGRASHEQYF.

Concerning this clonotype itself: Possible read error: a much larger clone is one base away. The gene calls are TRBV12-5 and TRBJ1-1; 8 bases agree with TRBD1. The germline V gene encodes CDR1 LGHNT and CDR2 FRNRAP. The CDR3 spans 18 residues. The CDR3 DNA reads TGTGCTAGTGGTTTGGTATTTTCCGCGACAGGGGAGAACACTGAAGCTTCCTTT. Translated, it gives CASGLVFSATGENTEASF.

This clonotype was recorded at least ten times. The chain has TRBV9 and TRBJ2-1, with TRBD1 identical over 9 bases. Losses at the gene ends were 2 bases for V and 6 bases for J; bases not matched to a gene: 9. Germline assignment: CDR1 SGDLS and CDR2 YYNGEE. CDR3 length: 16 residues. CDR3 amino acids: CASSVNRDRASNEQFF. CDR3 sequence (DNA): TGTGCCAGCAGCGTGAACCGGGACAGGGCGTCCAATGAGCAGTTCTTC.

This chain joins TRBV29-1 and TRBJ2-7; tentatively, D is TRBD1 (6 bases). Germline V lookup: CDR1 SQVTM, CDR2 ANQGSEA. The ends were cut back, 0 bases at V and 3 bases at J, with 6 bases in the middle. CDR3 length: 12 amino acids. DNA for the CDR3: TGCAGCGTTGAAGAAGGGGGCTACGAGCAGTACTTC. Protein: CSVEEGGYEQYF.

A single count supports this clonotype. This may stem from a read error, because a much larger clone lies one nucleotide away. The chain combines TRBV9 with TRBJ2-1; 8 nucleotides match TRBD1. The V gene's germline CDR1 is SGDLS and CDR2 YYNGEE. After removal of 6 bases from V and 8 bases from J, the junction contained 7 bases not matched to a gene. CDR3 length: 13 residues. The CDR3 region is CASNAQGVDEQFF. CDR3 bases: TGTGCCAGCAACGCACAGGGGGTTGATGAGCAGTTCTTC.